The next 32 T cell receptor beta chains were all read from a single sample in a study of blood T cell repertoires in COVID-19 (dated by TCRdb to about 2020). Library preparation was by the immunoSEQ multiplex PCR assay. In its TCRdb copy, this immuneACCESS table keeps in-frame sequences only and misses some clones. Where compared with another copy, unresolved V genes explain less than half of these, and the others have no known cause. The sample table records hundreds of thousands of clones; approximately 90% of these occur just once. 0.95% to 1.3% of the sample belongs to the ten largest clones. The sequencing sample was made of PBMCs or T cells enriched from blood (not recorded which). The receptors shown here come from a man aged 30 to 45 who had recovered from COVID-19.

This clone showed up just a few times. V is TRBV6-5 and J is TRBJ1-5; D is ambiguous. The germline V and J ends were trimmed by 5 bases and 12 bases, with 14 bases remaining between them. CDR1 is MNHEY, CDR2 SVGAGI, per germline. This CDR3 comprises 12 residues. Here the CDR3 DNA reads TGTGCCAGCAGTAGACAACAACTGGACCAGCATTTT. It translates to CASSRQQLDQHF.

Note on this clone: An end of the junction does not agree with germline; a read error may underlie this. The chain links TRBV7-7 to TRBJ2-1; D is uncertain. CDR3 length: 13 residues. CDR1 and CDR2 (germline): SSHAT, FNYEAQ (reference sequence). CDR3 sequence (DNA): TGTGCTAGCAGCTTGCACCGGGACAATGAGCAGTTCTTC. Amino acids: CASSLHRDNEQFF.

The chain carries TRBV4-1 and TRBJ2-1; D not certain. The CDR3 sequence is 15 residues long. The V end was cut by 0 bases, the J end by 5 bases, with 11 bases between. Germline values: CDR1 MGHRA, CDR2 YSYEKL. In DNA, the CDR3 is TGCGCCAGCAGCCAAGATCGACCGGAGAACAATGAGCAGTTCTTC. Amino acids: CASSQDRPENNEQFF.

The CDR3 loop reads CASSSGMEGRSEKLFF. DNA for the CDR3: TGCGCCAGCAGCTCGGGCATGGAGGGGAGGAGTGAAAAACTGTTTTTT. The V call is TRBV5-1, the J call TRBJ1-4; possible D gene TRBD1, 5 bases. CDR3 size: 16 residues. Germline V gene data show CDR1 as SGHRS and CDR2 as YFSETQ. V was clipped by 3 bases and J by 7 bases, with 19 bases between them.

The chain employs TRBV19 and TRBJ1-4; TRBD1 agrees at 8 bases. The CDR3 sequence is 15 residues long. V trimming: 7 bases; J trimming: 8 bases; junction bases outside the gene matches: 12. Germline CDR1 LNHDA, CDR2 SQIVND (reference sequence). The CDR3 nucleotides are TGTGCCAGTACCCTAGGAGGAGGACAGGGAGAAAAACTGTTTTTT. It codes for CASTLGGGQGEKLFF. Full variable domain (outside the CDR3, taken from reference TRBV19 and TRBJ1-4): DGGITQSPKYLFRKEGQNVTLSCEQNLNHDAMYWYRQDPGQGLRLIYYSQIVNDFQKGDIAEGYSVSREKKESFPLTVTSAQKNPTAFYLCASTLGGGQGEKLFFGSGTQLSVL.

The genes are TRBV10-3 and TRBJ2-3; D gene uncertain. This CDR3 is 12 amino acids long. The germline CDR1 and CDR2 sequences are ENHRY and SYGVKD. V lost 5 bases and J lost 3, with 6 bases in between. CDR3 protein: CAISTPTDTQYF. In nucleotides, the CDR3 is TGTGCCATCAGTACTCCAACAGATACGCAGTATTTT.

The CDR3 nucleotides are TGTGCCTGGATAAGTTCCCCTCACCACCGGGTGGTCACCGGGGAGCTGTTTTTT. It is translated as CAWISSPHHRVVTGELFF. The chain links TRBV30 to TRBJ2-2; D gene uncertain. CDR3 length: 18 amino acids. CDR1 is GTSNPN and CDR2 is SVGIG in the germline V gene (reference sequence). V was clipped by 4 bases and J by 4 bases, with 25 bases between them.

This clone was recorded only once. V and J are TRBV6-2 or TRBV6-3 and TRBJ1-1, with 8 bases that match TRBD1. Germline V gives CDR1 MNHEY, CDR2 SVGEGT. This CDR3 contains 13 residues. The J segment lost 3 bases and the V segment lost 6 bases, leaving 3 bases of the junction unmatched. The DNA for the CDR3 is TGTGCCAGCAGCACACAGGGGGACACTGAAGCTTTCTTT. This translates into CASSTQGDTEAFF.

Turning to this clone: Other DNA sequences of this sample code for an identical CDR3. The CDR3 bases are TGCGCCAGCAGCCCCCCTAGCGGGAACACCGGGGAGCTGTTTTTT. Amino acid sequence: CASSPPSGNTGELFF. J is TRBJ2-2 and V is TRBV5-1, with 7 bases identical to TRBD2. CDR1 SGHRS and CDR2 YFSETQ come from the germline V gene. This CDR3 region has 15 residues. V was pared by 4 bases and J by 1 base, with 4 bases of the junction left unmatched.

The V gene is TRBV11-2, the J gene TRBJ1-1; possible D gene TRBD1, 5 bases. V shed 3 bases and J shed 4 bases, with 9 bases lying between them. This CDR3 spans 13 amino acids. Per the germline V gene, CDR1 is SGHAT and CDR2 is FQNNGV. The CDR3: CASSLGGTTEAFF. In nucleotides, the CDR3 is TGTGCCAGCAGCTTGGGGGGGACCACTGAAGCTTTCTTT. Filled out from reference TRBV11-2 and TRBJ1-1, the complete variable domain reads EAGVAQSPRYKIIEKRQSVAFWCNPISGHATLYWYQQILGQGPKLLIQFQNNGVVDDSQLPKDRFSAERLKGVDSTLKIQPAKLEDSAVYLCASSLGGTTEAFFGQGTRLTVV.

The V call is TRBV7-2, the J call TRBJ2-1; D perhaps matches TRBD2 (5 bases). With 5 bases removed from V and 4 bases from J, the gap between germline ends came to 18 bases. The CDR3 extends over 16 amino acids. In germline, CDR1 is SGHTA, CDR2 FQGNSA. For the CDR3, the DNA is TGTGCCAGCAGCCCCCTAGGGCGGGCGCGGTACAATGAGCAGTTCTTC. Translated: CASSPLGRARYNEQFF.

The rearrangement joins TRBV7-9 to TRBJ1-3; tentative D call: TRBD1 (5 bases). The length of the CDR3 is 14 residues. V lost 5 bases and J lost 3, with 11 bases in between. CDR1 is SEHNR and CDR2 is FQNEAQ in the germline V gene (reference sequence). The CDR3 here is CASSLAGLGNTIYF. DNA of the CDR3: TGTGCCAGCAGCCTTGCGGGGCTTGGAAACACCATATATTTT.

V and J are TRBV5-1 and TRBJ2-3, with TRBD2 as a possible D gene (6 bases). This CDR3 region has 11 residues. Trimming removed 4 bases from V and 6 bases from J, with 6 bases in between. Per germline, CDR1 SGHRS and CDR2 YFSETQ. Here the CDR3 DNA reads TGCGCCAGCAGCCGGGAGGATACGCAGTATTTT. Translating it yields CASSREDTQYF. The variable domain in full, with the rest retrieved from reference TRBV5-1 and TRBJ2-3, is KAGVTQTPRYLIKTRGQQVTLSCSPISGHRSVSWYQQTPGQGLQFLFEYFSETQRNKGNFPGRFSGRQFSNSRSEMNVSTLELGDSALYLCASSREDTQYFGPGTRLTVL.

CDR3 nucleotides: TGTGCCAGCTCGCTCGGACTAGCGGGAGCGGAGAATACGCAGTATTTT. It yields the protein CASSLGLAGAENTQYF. V and J are TRBV18 and TRBJ2-3; TRBD2 matches 13 bases. V dropped 6 bases and J dropped 7; count of bases not matched to a gene: 10. Germline CDR1 is KGHSH and CDR2 is LQKENI. CDR3 size: 16 residues.

This clone appeared a few times. The CDR3 DNA follows: TGCGCCGGAGGCGGGGGGATCGACGAGCAGTACTTC. This translates into CAGGGGIDEQYF. The genes are TRBV10-2 and TRBJ2-7; 8 positions match TRBD2. In germline, CDR1 is WSHSY, CDR2 SAAADI. The length of the CDR3 is 12 residues. The V segment lost 11 bases and the J segment 5 bases; nucleotides outside the gene matches: 8.

The chain recombines TRBV10-3 with TRBJ2-3; D perhaps matches TRBD2 (6 bases). CDR1 ENHRY and CDR2 SYGVKD come from the germline V gene. The CDR3 length is 13 residues. V lost 6 bases to trimming and J lost 1 base, with 8 bases between them. CDR3 bases: TGTGCCATCAGACTAGCCGGCACAGATACGCAGTATTTT. Translation gives CAIRLAGTDTQYF.

This clone was observed a single time. The chain links TRBV28 to TRBJ2-3; the D gene is possibly TRBD2 (5 bases). The ends were cut back, 7 bases at V and 1 base at J, with 15 bases in the middle. This CDR3 has 15 residues. In germline, CDR1 is MDHEN, CDR2 SYDVKM. CDR3 residues: CASKRAPGGTDTQYF. The CDR3 bases are TGTGCCAGCAAAAGGGCGCCCGGGGGCACAGATACGCAGTATTTT.

V gene TRBV7-6 combines with J gene TRBJ1-1; perhaps TRBD1 as D (5 bases). V gave up 7 bases and J gave up 1 base, with 16 bases separating them. The CDR3 has 15 amino acids. Germline V gene lookup returns CDR1 SGHVS and CDR2 FNYEAQ. The chain's CDR3 is CASTRGGRRNTEAFF. The CDR3 DNA sequence: TGTGCCAGCACCCGCGGGGGGAGGAGGAACACTGAAGCTTTCTTT.

The chain uses TRBV5-1 and TRBJ2-1, with TRBD2 identical over 8 bases. This CDR3 has 15 amino acids. Germline CDR1 and CDR2: SGHRS and YFSETQ. V shed 3 bases and J 9 bases; nucleotides not matched to a gene: 11. Written as DNA, the CDR3 is TGCGCCAGCAGCTGGAGCGGGAGCGCCGGTAGTGAGCAGTTCTTC. Residues: CASSWSGSAGSEQFF.

V gene TRBV29-1 combines with J gene TRBJ2-7; 10 bases fit TRBD2. This CDR3 region has 14 residues. CDR1 is SQVTM, CDR2 ANQGSEA, per germline. The V gene end was trimmed by 6 bases and the J gene end by 2 bases; junction bases not matched to a gene: 7. The CDR3 DNA reads as TGCAGCGTCGCGCCTAGCGGGAGCGCCTACGAGCAGTACTTC. This encodes CSVAPSGSAYEQYF.

The V and J genes are TRBV5-6 and TRBJ2-1, with D perhaps matching TRBD2 (6 bases). Trimming pared 2 bases from V and 3 bases from J, leaving 12 bases between. CDR1 is SGHDT and CDR2 is YYEEEE in the germline V gene. There are 15 residues in the CDR3. The CDR3 protein is CASSLLRGGYNEQFF. CDR3 bases: TGTGCCAGCAGCTTACTTAGGGGAGGCTACAATGAGCAGTTCTTC.

The chain links TRBV9 to TRBJ2-1, with 11 positions matching TRBD2. CDR1 is SGDLS, CDR2 YYNGEE, per germline. This CDR3 has 15 amino acids. The trim removed 4 bases at V and 9 bases at J, leaving 9 bases unmatched. The CDR3 loop reads CASSLPGLAGGEQFF. CDR3 coding DNA: TGTGCCAGCAGCCTCCCGGGGCTAGCGGGAGGTGAGCAGTTCTTC.

This chain joins TRBV30 and TRBJ1-2; 7 nucleotides line up with TRBD1. This CDR3 has 14 amino acids. The germline V gene has CDR1 GTSNPN and CDR2 SVGIG (reference sequence). V trimming: 2 bases; J trimming: 1 base; junction bases outside the gene matches: 4. CDR3 sequence: CAWSPDRVNYGYTF. CDR3 in DNA: TGTGCCTGGAGTCCCGACAGGGTTAACTATGGCTACACCTTC.

V is TRBV7-8 and J is TRBJ2-4; perhaps TRBD1 as D (6 bases). CDR1 SGHVS and CDR2 FQNEAQ come from the germline V gene. This CDR3 is built from 14 residues. Trimming left V 5 bases short and J 3 bases short, with 11 bases between. The CDR3 region is CASSLRGGKNIQYF. The CDR3 DNA is TGTGCCAGCAGCCTCAGGGGTGGCAAAAACATTCAGTACTTC.

This chain links TRBV12-3 or TRBV12-4 with TRBJ2-1; D gene ambiguous. This CDR3 is 11 amino acids long. The germline V and J ends were trimmed by 5 bases and 16 bases, with 15 bases remaining between them. Written as DNA, the CDR3 is TGTGCCAGCAGTGCCTCCGGAGTCCAATTCTTC. Residues: CASSASGVQFF.

This chain uses TRBV15 with TRBJ2-7, with D possibly TRBD1 on 6 matching bases. The CDR3 is 16 residues long. The germline V gene encodes CDR1 LNHNV and CDR2 YYDKDF (reference sequence). The V end lost 0 bases, the J end lost 3 bases, and 15 bases lay between the germline ends. The CDR3 region has the DNA TGTGCCACCAGCAGAGATCTCTCAGGGGCTGTCTACGAGCAGTACTTC. Translated: CATSRDLSGAVYEQYF.

The genes are TRBV7-2 and TRBJ2-7; 13 nucleotides match TRBD2. With V trimmed by 5 bases and J by 6 bases, 4 bases remained unmatched. The CDR3 extends over 14 amino acids. The germline V gene has CDR1 SGHTA and CDR2 FQGNSA. DNA for the CDR3: TGTGCCAGCAGCCAGACTAGCGGGAGGTTCGAGCAGTACTTC. Protein product: CASSQTSGRFEQYF.

The V call is TRBV5-8, the J call TRBJ1-1, with D uncertain. V lost 1 base and J 1 base, leaving 11 bases between the germline ends. From germline, CDR1 is SGHTS and CDR2 YDEGEE. CDR3 size: 15 residues. The CDR3 DNA is TGTGCCAGCAGCTTGAACGGGGTCCCGAACACTGAAGCTTTCTTT. This gives the protein CASSLNGVPNTEAFF. The whole variable domain, filled in from reference TRBV5-8 and TRBJ1-1, reads EAGVTQSPTHLIKTRGQQATLRCSPISGHTSVYWYQQALGLGLQFLLWYDEGEERNRGNFPPRFSGRQFPNYSSELNVNALELEDSALYLCASSLNGVPNTEAFFGQGTRLTVV.

The chain carries TRBV7-8 and TRBJ1-3; D not certain. Germline V gives CDR1 SGHVS, CDR2 FQNEAQ. There are 16 residues in the CDR3. V was trimmed by 1 base and J by 4 bases, leaving 14 bases between them. CDR3 residues: CASSLGAGFIGNTIYF. CDR3 coding DNA: TGTGCCAGCAGCTTAGGAGCAGGTTTCATCGGAAACACCATATATTTT.

V is TRBV5-1 and J is TRBJ1-4, with 9 nucleotides matching TRBD1. The CDR3 has 15 amino acids. The V gene's germline CDR1 is SGHRS and CDR2 YFSETQ. V shed 1 base and J 7 bases; nucleotides not matched to a gene: 5. The CDR3 nucleotides read TGCGCCAGCAGCTTGTTGGGACAGGGCGGTGAAAAACTGTTTTTT. Translation gives CASSLLGQGGEKLFF.

This chain joins TRBV2 and TRBJ2-2, with a tentative D call TRBD2 (5 bases). The CDR3 contains 14 residues. Deletions cut 4 bases from V and 6 bases from J, with 12 bases between. Germline assignment: CDR1 SNHLY and CDR2 FYNNEI. In nucleotides, the CDR3 is TGTGCCAGCAGTGCTCTAGCCTGGGCCGGGGAGCTGTTTTTT. It codes for CASSALAWAGELFF.

This clone appeared a single time. The chain uses TRBV2 and TRBJ1-4; unclear D gene. The V gene lost 5 bases and the J gene lost 6 bases, with 22 bases spanning the gap. CDR3 size: 17 residues. Looked up from germline, CDR1 is SNHLY and CDR2 is FYNNEI. DNA of the CDR3: TGTGCCAGCAGTTCAGCGTTTCGGAATAACCCGGATGAAAAACTGTTTTTT. Its translation: CASSSAFRNNPDEKLFF.